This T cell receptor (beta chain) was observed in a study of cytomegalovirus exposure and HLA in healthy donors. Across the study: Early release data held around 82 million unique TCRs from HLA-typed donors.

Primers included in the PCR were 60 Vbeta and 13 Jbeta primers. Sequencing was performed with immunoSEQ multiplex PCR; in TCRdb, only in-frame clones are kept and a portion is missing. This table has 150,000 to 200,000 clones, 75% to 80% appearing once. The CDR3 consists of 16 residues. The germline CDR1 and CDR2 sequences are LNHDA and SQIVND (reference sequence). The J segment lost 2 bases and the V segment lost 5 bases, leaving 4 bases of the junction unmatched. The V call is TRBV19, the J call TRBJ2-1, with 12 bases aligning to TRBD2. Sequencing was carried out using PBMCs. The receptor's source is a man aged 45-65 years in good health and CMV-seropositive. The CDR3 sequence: CASSHGTSGPYNEQFF. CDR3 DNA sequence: TGTGCCAGTAGTCACGGGACTAGCGGGCCCTACAATGAGCAGTTCTTC.